This note documents a single T cell receptor (beta chain) sequence. Antigen specificity is unknown. Additional DNA sequences in this sample encode the identical CDR3. These data belong to a study of cytomegalovirus exposure and HLA in healthy donors. Findings of the study overall: Common viral pathogens seemed, in a later analysis, to connect with several of the most significant clusters. Most observed TCR sequences were rare, whereas some public TCRs were detected in many donors. The study designated 160 or so TCR beta chains cytomegalovirus-associated.

From germline, CDR1 is SGHRS and CDR2 YFSETQ. Deletions cut 0 bases from V and 2 bases from J, with 21 bases between. CDR3 length: 18 residues. PCR used 60 Vbeta primers and 13 Jbeta primers. This table comes from immunoSEQ multiplex PCR, and its TCRdb copy is limited to in-frame clones, with some not included. The table includes some 170,000 clones, more than 70% detected once. The chain employs TRBV5-1 and TRBJ2-7; perhaps TRBD1 as D (6 bases). The sequence came from a man between 60 and 75 years old in good health and CMV-seronegative. The sample consisted of PBMCs. The CDR3 region is CASSLAPANRDTAYEQYF. In nucleotides, the CDR3 is TGCGCCAGCAGCTTGGCCCCAGCCAACCGGGACACCGCCTACGAGCAGTACTTC.